Each of the 26 T cell receptor beta chains below was sequenced from the same sample in a study of cytomegalovirus exposure and HLA in healthy donors. The PCR was carried out with 60 Vbeta primers and 13 Jbeta primers. Clones were sequenced by immunoSEQ multiplex PCR, and TCRdb holds only the in-frame ones, with some missing. This repertoire shows about 180,000 clones, roughly 82% found once; its top ten account for approximately 1.2%. Sample: PBMCs. Receptor source: a girl aged 2 to 10 in good health and CMV-seropositive.

The chain recombines TRBV5-5 with TRBJ2-3, with 9 bases fitting TRBD1. Germline V gene data show CDR1 as SGHKS and CDR2 as YYEKEE (reference sequence). This CDR3 has 15 amino acids. V shed 4 bases and J 4 bases; nucleotides not matched to a gene: 7. CDR3 sequence: CASSPGQGRADTQYF. The CDR3 region has the DNA TGTGCCAGCAGCCCAGGACAGGGGAGGGCAGATACGCAGTATTTT.

The chain carries TRBV5-1 and TRBJ1-2; D ambiguous. Germline values: CDR1 SGHRS, CDR2 YFSETQ. The CDR3 covers 15 residues. Trimming took off 5 bases at V and 9 bases at J, with 23 bases between the two ends. The CDR3 is CASRDHNEPGVSYTF. CDR3 sequence (DNA): TGCGCCAGCAGAGACCACAATGAGCCCGGGGTAAGCTACACCTTC.

The rearrangement joins TRBV27 to TRBJ2-1; D might be TRBD1 (7 bases). The V and J ends lost 3 bases and 8 bases respectively, with 11 bases between them. CDR1 MNHEY and CDR2 SMNVEV come from the germline V gene (reference sequence). This CDR3 is 13 amino acids long. This CDR3 is CASSLTGRHEQFF. The CDR3 DNA is TGTGCCAGCAGTTTGACAGGGAGGCATGAGCAGTTCTTC.

This rearrangement joins TRBV6-1 to TRBJ2-5, with 8 bases lining up with TRBD2. Looked up from germline, CDR1 is MNHNS and CDR2 is SASEGT. This CDR3 region has 15 residues. Unmatched junction bases numbered 15, after V lost 10 bases and J lost 5 bases. The CDR3 nucleotides read TGTGCCACCCGGGGCAGCGGGAGTTTCGGGGAGACCCAGTACTTC. It codes for CATRGSGSFGETQYF.

This clone has only one observation. J is TRBJ1-2 and V is TRBV25-1, with 8 bases matching TRBD1. This CDR3 has 15 residues. CDR1 and CDR2 from the germline V gene are MGHDK and SYGVNS. J was trimmed by 5 bases and V by 7 bases; bases with no gene match: 12. CDR3 in amino acids: CASTTNRGADYGYTF. For the CDR3, the DNA is TGTGCCAGCACCACGAACAGGGGGGCAGATTATGGCTACACCTTC.

The chain couples TRBV7-9 to TRBJ1-2; TRBD1 aligns across 8 bases. The CDR3 loop spans 14 amino acids. CDR1 is SEHNR, CDR2 FQNEAQ, per germline (reference sequence). Trimming cost V 5 bases and J 4 bases; bases outside gene matches: 6. The CDR3 loop reads CASSRGQGFYGYTF. CDR3 nucleotides: TGTGCCAGCAGCCGAGGACAGGGCTTCTATGGCTACACCTTC.

V and J are TRBV15 and TRBJ1-5, with 9 positions matching TRBD1. Germline CDR1 reads LNHNV; CDR2 reads YYDKDF (reference sequence). The CDR3 is made up of 15 amino acids. V shed 5 bases and J 5 bases; nucleotides not matched to a gene: 7. For the CDR3, the DNA is TGTGCCACCAGCTCTGGGACAGGGATCTATCAGCCCCAGCATTTT. Amino acids: CATSSGTGIYQPQHF. The whole variable domain, filled in from reference TRBV15 and TRBJ1-5, reads DAMVIQNPRYQVTQFGKPVTLSCSQTLNHNVMYWYQQKSSQAPKLLFHYYDKDFNNEADTPDNFQSRRPNTSFCFLDIRSPGLGDTAMYLCATSSGTGIYQPQHFGDGTRLSIL.

This clone was recorded only once. The chain links TRBV19 to TRBJ2-1; TRBD2 matches at 7 bases. This CDR3 contains 16 residues. In germline, CDR1 is LNHDA, CDR2 SQIVND (reference sequence). The V and J ends lost 7 bases and 1 base, in that order; junction bases with no gene match: 10. The CDR3, as DNA: TGTGCCAGTAATGGACCTACTAGCGCGTCCTACAATGAGCAGTTCTTC. This sequence encodes CASNGPTSASYNEQFF.

This clone was observed once. The gene calls are TRBV9 and TRBJ2-2, with TRBD2 identical over 12 bases. V gave up 3 bases and J gave up 7 bases; unmatched junction bases: 16. Germline V gene data show CDR1 as SGDLS and CDR2 as YYNGEE. CDR3 length equals 19 residues. In nucleotides, the CDR3 is TGTGCCAGCAGCGCCACCCCGGTTCCTAGCGGGGGGGACTACGGGGAGCTGTTTTTT. The encoded protein is CASSATPVPSGGDYGELFF. Together with reference TRBV9 and TRBJ2-2, the CDR3 gives the full variable domain: DSGVTQTPKHLITATGQRVTLRCSPRSGDLSVYWYQQSLDQGLQFLIQYYNGEERAKGNILERFSAQQFPDLHSELNLSSLELGDSALYFCASSATPVPSGGDYGELFFGEGSRLTVL.

The gene calls are TRBV28 and TRBJ2-7, with TRBD1 matching over 7 bases. CDR1 and CDR2 from the germline V gene are MDHEN and SYDVKM. J lost 4 bases, V lost 8 bases, and 14 bases had no gene match. There are 15 residues in the CDR3. The CDR3 reads CASGRGGRGLYEQYF. As DNA, the CDR3 is TGTGCCAGCGGCCGAGGCGGCAGGGGGTTATACGAGCAGTACTTC.

The chain links TRBV11-3 to TRBJ2-7; possibly TRBD2 for D (5 bases). Germline values: CDR1 SGHNT, CDR2 YENEEA. V lost 11 bases and J 4 bases, leaving 18 bases between the germline ends. The CDR3 totals 13 residues. The CDR3 DNA reads TGTGCCGTAGCGTATGGAGGTATGTACGAGCAGTACTTC. Translated, it gives CAVAYGGMYEQYF.

This rearrangement joins TRBV4-2 to TRBJ1-5, with 11 positions matching TRBD1. The CDR3 sequence is 17 residues long. Germline CDR1 is LGHNA and CDR2 is YNFKEQ. Trimming cost V 0 bases and J 3 bases; bases outside gene matches: 4. The CDR3 spells CASSQEWTGGLNQPQHF. The CDR3 DNA reads as TGTGCCAGCAGCCAAGAGTGGACAGGGGGCCTCAATCAGCCCCAGCATTTT.

This chain connects TRBV27 to TRBJ1-5; D unresolved. This CDR3 is 19 amino acids long. Germline V lookup: CDR1 MNHEY, CDR2 SMNVEV (reference sequence). V was cut by 4 bases and J by 2 bases, with 24 bases left in between. DNA of the CDR3: TGTGCCAGCAGTTCACTGGAGAACATCAACCTGGGAGGCAATCAGCCCCAGCATTTT. Its protein product is CASSSLENINLGGNQPQHF.

The chain links TRBV5-1 to TRBJ1-6; 7 bases line up with TRBD1. After removal of 6 bases from V and 6 bases from J, the junction contained 6 bases not matched to a gene. The CDR3 runs to 14 residues. Germline assignment: CDR1 SGHRS and CDR2 YFSETQ. This CDR3 is CASKLDRSNSPLHF. CDR3 nucleotide sequence: TGCGCCAGCAAGTTGGACAGGAGTAATTCACCCCTCCACTTT. The entire variable domain, with the rest obtained from reference TRBV5-1 and TRBJ1-6, is as follows: KAGVTQTPRYLIKTRGQQVTLSCSPISGHRSVSWYQQTPGQGLQFLFEYFSETQRNKGNFPGRFSGRQFSNSRSEMNVSTLELGDSALYLCASKLDRSNSPLHFGNGTRLTVT.

The CDR3 DNA follows: TGTGCCAGCAGTAGTAGAGGGGGGGACAGGGTGAACTCCTACGAGCAGTACTTC. This codes for CASSSRGGDRVNSYEQYF. V is TRBV11-2 and J is TRBJ2-7; 9 bases agree with TRBD1. In germline, CDR1 is SGHAT, CDR2 FQNNGV. The V and J ends lost 6 bases and 0 bases, in that order; junction bases with no gene match: 15. There are 18 residues in the CDR3.

The chain employs TRBV5-1 and TRBJ1-1, with 7 bases lining up with TRBD1. Germline V gives CDR1 SGHRS, CDR2 YFSETQ. The CDR3 runs 14 residues. V lost 4 bases to trimming and J lost 0 bases; unmatched junction nucleotides: 3. CDR3 in DNA: TGCGCCAGCAGCGCGACAGGGATGAACACTGAAGCTTTCTTT. This translates into CASSATGMNTEAFF. The full variable domain, its missing parts supplied by reference TRBV5-1 and TRBJ1-1, is KAGVTQTPRYLIKTRGQQVTLSCSPISGHRSVSWYQQTPGQGLQFLFEYFSETQRNKGNFPGRFSGRQFSNSRSEMNVSTLELGDSALYLCASSATGMNTEAFFGQGTRLTVV.

The chain has TRBV30 and TRBJ1-1; TRBD1 aligns across 7 bases. V lost 2 bases, J lost 3 bases, and 6 bases stayed unmatched. The CDR3 has 14 residues. CDR1 GTSNPN and CDR2 SVGIG come from the germline V gene (reference sequence). The CDR3 spells CAWSLGTEDTEAFF. DNA for the CDR3: TGTGCCTGGAGTTTAGGGACAGAAGACACTGAAGCTTTCTTT.

The count of this clone is one. This specimen includes other DNA sequences encoding the same CDR3. J is TRBJ2-2 and V is TRBV29-1; 9 bases line up with TRBD1. The trim removed 7 bases at V and 4 bases at J, leaving 4 bases unmatched. The CDR3 runs to 13 residues. Per the germline V gene, CDR1 is SQVTM and CDR2 is ANQGSEA. Here the CDR3 DNA reads TGCAGCGCAAACAGGGGGCGCACCGGGGAGCTGTTTTTT. Translation: CSANRGRTGELFF.

The V call is TRBV5-1, the J call TRBJ2-1; 16 bases line up with TRBD2. The CDR3 consists of 17 residues. V gave up 3 bases and J gave up 8 bases; unmatched junction bases: 8. The germline CDR1 and CDR2 sequences are SGHRS and YFSETQ. CDR3 residues: CASSSGTSGRASDEQFF. The CDR3 DNA sequence: TGCGCCAGCAGCTCGGGGACTAGCGGGAGGGCTAGTGATGAGCAGTTCTTC.

This rearrangement joins TRBV30 to TRBJ1-2, with TRBD1 matching over 8 bases. Germline CDR1 and CDR2: GTSNPN and SVGIG (reference sequence). The CDR3 totals 16 residues. Losses at the gene ends were 0 bases for V and 8 bases for J; bases not matched to a gene: 14. The CDR3 DNA is TGTGCCTGGAGTGTATATTTAAGGCCAGGGGGCGCAGGCTACACCTTC. Protein sequence: CAWSVYLRPGGAGYTF.

The gene calls are TRBV29-1 and TRBJ1-1; no definite D call. This CDR3 is built from 10 residues. Germline CDR1 SQVTM, CDR2 ANQGSEA. The V and J ends lost 6 bases and 6 bases respectively, with 8 bases between them. The CDR3 DNA follows: TGCAGCGTATTCTACGCTGAAGCTTTCTTT. Amino acid sequence: CSVFYAEAFF.

The chain couples TRBV9 to TRBJ1-3, with 7 bases fitting TRBD1. Germline CDR1 SGDLS, CDR2 YYNGEE. This CDR3 contains 14 residues. Losses at the gene ends were 1 base for V and 4 bases for J; bases not matched to a gene: 2. CDR3 sequence reads: CASSVWDRGNTIYF. The CDR3, as DNA: TGTGCCAGCAGCGTATGGGACAGAGGAAACACCATATATTTT.

This clone appeared once. Here the CDR3 DNA reads TGTGCCAGCACCCACGGGGGGCTCTATGGCTACACCTTC. Translated: CASTHGGLYGYTF. The rearrangement joins TRBV5-4 to TRBJ1-2, with D possibly TRBD1 on 6 matching bases. V shed 6 bases and J shed 4 bases, with 13 bases lying between them. Germline loops: CDR1 SGHNT, CDR2 YYREEE (reference sequence). There are 13 residues in the CDR3.

This chain uses TRBV21-1 with TRBJ1-6; the table calls TRBD1, which could not be checked here. TRBV21-1 is shown as a pseudogene. This CDR3 region has 14 residues. In DNA, the CDR3 is TGTGCCAGCAGCAACCGGGACAGTCATTCACCCCTCCACTTT. Translated: CASSNRDSHSPLHF.

The V and J genes are TRBV2 and TRBJ2-1, with D perhaps TRBD1 (5 bases). V was cut by 8 bases and J by 9 bases, with 17 bases left in between. CDR3 size: 13 residues. The V gene's germline CDR1 is SNHLY and CDR2 FYNNEI. In DNA, the CDR3 is TGTGCCAGCGAGAGGTCCAGGGCGGTTGAGCAGTTCTTC. Protein product: CASERSRAVEQFF.

The chain employs TRBV28 and TRBJ2-7, with 7 nucleotides matching TRBD2. The CDR3 length is 14 residues. The germline V gene encodes CDR1 MDHEN and CDR2 SYDVKM. J gave up 6 bases and V 4 bases, and 9 bases lay outside the gene matches. The CDR3 reads CASSYQRGPSEQYF. Written as DNA, the CDR3 is TGTGCCAGCAGTTATCAGCGGGGTCCATCCGAGCAGTACTTC. Full variable domain (outside the CDR3, taken from reference TRBV28 and TRBJ2-7): DVKVTQSSRYLVKRTGEKVFLECVQDMDHENMFWYRQDPGLGLRLIYFSYDVKMKEKGDIPEGYSVSREKKERFSLILESASTNQTSMYLCASSYQRGPSEQYFGPGTRLTVT.